This T cell receptor beta chain was observed in a study of Ad26.COV2.S vaccination and SARS-CoV-2 variants. Whole-study context: This donor came from the COV1001 trial of Ad26.COV2.S.

This CDR3 is 14 amino acids long. Germline V gives CDR1 LNHDA, CDR2 SQIVND (reference sequence). Trimming took 3 bases from V and 4 from J, leaving 10 bases between them. Produced via immunoSEQ multiplex PCR; TCRdb's table is partial and in-frame only. The top ten clones hold 6.4% of a sample with about 350,000 clones, roughly 90% of them seen once. This clone occurred once. Its antigen is undetermined. Study observations and caveats: Vaccine recipients showed a spike-specific TCR breadth that was higher than in placebo recipients. Quantification of TCR breadth and depth may have yielded underestimates of total T cell responses.

The treatment was: roughly 20 received Ad26.COV2.S at low or high dose, single or two shots; roughly five received placebo; per-sample allocation not given. Collection of samples fell on day 63 after the first vaccine or placebo injection. Donation was by an adult aged 18-55 years who was in Boston. This TCR derives from a person aged 18-60 years who received the Ad26.COV2.S COVID-19 vaccine or a placebo. The source was peripheral blood, collected in a trial of Ad26.COV2.S vaccine versus placebo. This chain uses TRBV19 with TRBJ1-3, with unresolved D. In DNA form, the CDR3 reads TGTGCCAGTAGTATTGGCACGGCCGGAAACACCATATATTTT. It encodes CASSIGTAGNTIYF.